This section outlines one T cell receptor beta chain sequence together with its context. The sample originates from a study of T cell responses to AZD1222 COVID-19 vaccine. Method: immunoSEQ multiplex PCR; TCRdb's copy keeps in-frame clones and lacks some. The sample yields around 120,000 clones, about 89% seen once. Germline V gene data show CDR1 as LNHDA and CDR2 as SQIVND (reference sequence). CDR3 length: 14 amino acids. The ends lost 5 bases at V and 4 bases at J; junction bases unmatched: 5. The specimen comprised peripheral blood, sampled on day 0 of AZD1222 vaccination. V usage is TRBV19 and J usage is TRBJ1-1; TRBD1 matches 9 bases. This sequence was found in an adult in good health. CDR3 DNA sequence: TGTGCCAGTAGTGCACAGGGGGCCCGCACTGAAGCTTTCTTT. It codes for CASSAQGARTEAFF.